This entry concerns a single T cell receptor (beta chain). This sample is drawn from a study of shared clonotypes between healthy human individuals. Across the study: Per-donor plates numbered three CD4 naive, three CD4 memory, two CD8 naive and one CD8 memory.

Replicate PCRs run on sorted subsets employed around 200 ng DNA, around 27,000 T cell genomes. Only in-frame clones appear in the TCRdb table, and some are missing; sequencing was by immunoSEQ multiplex PCR. The table includes 2 million to 2.5 million clones, 85% to 95% detected once. The donor cohort consisted entirely of Caucasian adults residing in Nashville, Tennessee. CD4+ cells were split into CD45RA+ naive and CD45RA-negative memory subsets. This CDR3 contains 14 residues. Trimming took 5 bases from V and 6 from J, leaving 17 bases between them. CDR1 and CDR2 (germline): SEHNR, FQNEAQ (reference sequence).

Sequenced sample: naive CD4+ T cells from PBMCs. Noted subset: CD45RA+ positively selected. The chain is built from TRBV7-9 and TRBJ2-7; tentative D call: TRBD1 (7 bases). This clonotype originated in a man aged 18 to 30 in good health. Some clones in this sample may be carry-over from other donors' samples. CDR3: CASSPGGYPAEQYF. CDR3 bases: TGTGCCAGCAGCCCAGGGGGGTATCCTGCCGAGCAGTACTTC.